This T cell receptor (beta chain) was captured in a study of PD-1 blockade in mismatch repair-deficient tumors. Study-level information: Patients had approximately 13 mismatch repair-deficient cancer types and were previously treated and progressing. Overall study findings and caveats: Tumor-resident clones, often undetectable pretreatment in blood, expanded then contracted after pembrolizumab.

The V segment lost 5 bases and the J segment 6 bases; nucleotides outside the gene matches: 4. This CDR3 comprises 13 residues. Looked up from germline, CDR1 is SEHNR and CDR2 is FQNEAQ (reference sequence). Assay: immunoSEQ multiplex PCR; the TCRdb copy retains only in-frame clones and omits some. The data hold about 130,000 clones, with about nine tenths observed a single time. Worth noting for this clone: Its matching antigen is unknown.

PCR or immunohistochemistry showed mismatch repair deficiency in every enrolled patient. The TCR-sequenced patients were three responders to pembrolizumab. This sequence was found in an adult with mismatch repair-deficient cancer. The chain carries TRBV7-9 and TRBJ1-5, with 7 bases fitting TRBD1. The material sequenced was peripheral blood, taken just over 70 weeks after starting pembrolizumab. The CDR3 region is CASSTGVSQPQHF. The CDR3 DNA reads TGTGCCAGCAGCACAGGGGTAAGTCAGCCCCAGCATTTT.